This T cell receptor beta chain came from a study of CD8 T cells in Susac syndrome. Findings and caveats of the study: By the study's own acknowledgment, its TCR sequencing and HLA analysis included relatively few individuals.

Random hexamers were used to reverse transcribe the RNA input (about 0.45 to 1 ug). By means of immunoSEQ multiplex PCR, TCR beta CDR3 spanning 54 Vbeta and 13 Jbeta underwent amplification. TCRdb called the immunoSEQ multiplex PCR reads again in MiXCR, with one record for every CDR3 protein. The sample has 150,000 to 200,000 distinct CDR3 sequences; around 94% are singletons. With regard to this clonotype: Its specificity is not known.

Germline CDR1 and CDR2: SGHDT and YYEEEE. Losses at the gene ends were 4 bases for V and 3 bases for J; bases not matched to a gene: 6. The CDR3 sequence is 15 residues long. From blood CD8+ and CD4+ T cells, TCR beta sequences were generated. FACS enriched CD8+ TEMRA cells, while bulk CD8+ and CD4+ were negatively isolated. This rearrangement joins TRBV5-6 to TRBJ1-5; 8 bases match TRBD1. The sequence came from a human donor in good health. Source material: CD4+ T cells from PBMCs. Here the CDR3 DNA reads TGTGCCAGCAGCAAAGGACAGGGTTCCAATCAGCCCCAGCATTTT. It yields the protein CASSKGQGSNQPQHF.